Listed here are 7 T cell receptor beta chains from one sample, sequenced in a study of control samples from healthy donors and cancer patients. The protocol was immunoSEQ multiplex PCR, while the TCRdb copy is restricted to in-frame clones and leaves out a portion. The table lists over 150,000 clones, roughly 94% of them singletons. The specimen sequenced was blood. These receptors were collected from a woman between 18 and 29 years old in good health.

The chain couples TRBV5-4 to TRBJ1-4; D gene uncertain. The CDR3 extends over 13 amino acids. V lost 1 base to trimming and J lost 8 bases, with 9 bases between them. CDR1 SGHNT and CDR2 YYREEE come from the germline V gene (reference sequence). DNA of the CDR3: TGTGCCAGCAGCTTGAACGACCGGGAAAAACTGTTTTTT. It translates to CASSLNDREKLFF.

The chain carries TRBV6-5 and TRBJ1-6; D ambiguous. Trimming took off 4 bases at V and 4 bases at J, with 8 bases between the two ends. Germline V gene sequence: CDR1 MNHEY, CDR2 SVGAGI. The CDR3 consists of 14 residues. This chain's CDR3 is CASSFFRYNSPLHF. In DNA, the CDR3 is TGTGCCAGCAGTTTTTTCCGTTATAATTCACCCCTCCACTTT.

The chain couples TRBV28 to TRBJ1-2; 8 bases are a match to TRBD1. Looked up from germline, CDR1 is MDHEN and CDR2 is SYDVKM. CDR3 size: 14 residues. V gave up 2 bases and J gave up 4 bases; unmatched junction bases: 3. The CDR3 nucleotides read TGTGCCAGCAGTTTACAGGGGGCTAGCTATGGCTACACCTTC. Its protein is CASSLQGASYGYTF.

The chain employs TRBV27 and TRBJ2-1, with TRBD2 matching 7 bases. The J segment lost 5 bases and the V segment lost 5 bases, leaving 9 bases of the junction unmatched. CDR1 and CDR2 from the germline V gene are MNHEY and SMNVEV (reference sequence). The CDR3 is 15 residues long. CDR3 sequence: CASSNGRSPNNEQFF. The CDR3 DNA sequence: TGTGCCAGCAGTAACGGGAGGAGCCCCAACAATGAGCAGTTCTTC.

This chain connects TRBV5-1 to TRBJ2-1; 7 nucleotides line up with TRBD2. Germline CDR1 and CDR2: SGHRS and YFSETQ. The ends lost 0 bases at V and 7 bases at J; junction bases unmatched: 7. This CDR3 comprises 15 residues. CDR3 nucleotide sequence: TGCGCCAGCAGCTTGGGATTTGGGGGAGGGAATGAGCAGTTCTTC. This translates into CASSLGFGGGNEQFF. Looking up the rest from reference TRBV5-1 and TRBJ2-1 gives the full variable domain: KAGVTQTPRYLIKTRGQQVTLSCSPISGHRSVSWYQQTPGQGLQFLFEYFSETQRNKGNFPGRFSGRQFSNSRSEMNVSTLELGDSALYLCASSLGFGGGNEQFFGPGTRLTVL.

The chain links TRBV20-1 to TRBJ2-3; 9 bases line up with TRBD1. With 3 bases clipped from V and 3 bases from J, the junction kept 7 bases outside the gene matches. Germline V gene lookup returns CDR1 DFQATT and CDR2 SNEGSKA (reference sequence). This CDR3 is 15 amino acids long. In DNA, the CDR3 is TGCAGTGCTAGTTGGAACAGGGGGCGGACAGATACGCAGTATTTT. Translated, it gives CSASWNRGRTDTQYF.

The chain carries TRBV18 and TRBJ2-1; possible D gene TRBD1, 5 bases. Germline V lookup: CDR1 KGHSH, CDR2 LQKENI. The length of the CDR3 is 15 residues. Trimming cost V 2 bases and J 6 bases, with 14 bases left between them. The CDR3 nucleotides read TGTGCCAGCTCACCAGGGGCAGGTGTCCCCAATGAGCAGTTCTTC. Its protein is CASSPGAGVPNEQFF.